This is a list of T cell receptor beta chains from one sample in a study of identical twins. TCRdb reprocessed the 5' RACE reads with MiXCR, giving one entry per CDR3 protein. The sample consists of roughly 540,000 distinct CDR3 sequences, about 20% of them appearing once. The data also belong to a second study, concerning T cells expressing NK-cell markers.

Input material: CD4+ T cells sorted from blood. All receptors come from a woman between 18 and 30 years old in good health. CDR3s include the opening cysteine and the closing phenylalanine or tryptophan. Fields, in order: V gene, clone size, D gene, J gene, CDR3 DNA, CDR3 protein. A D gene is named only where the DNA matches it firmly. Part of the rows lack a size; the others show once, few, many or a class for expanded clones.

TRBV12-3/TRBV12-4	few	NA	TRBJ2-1	TGTGCCAGCAGTTTAGGGGCACCTTTCGATGAGCAGTTCTTC	CASSLGAPFDEQFF
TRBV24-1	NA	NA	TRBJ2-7	TGTGCCACCAGTGACCAACAGGGCCGCGAGCAGTACTTC	CATSDQQGREQYF
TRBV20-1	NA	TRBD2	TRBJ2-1	TGCAGTGCGAGATCGGCTAGCGGGACCTCCTACAATGAGCAGTTCTTC	CSARSASGTSYNEQFF
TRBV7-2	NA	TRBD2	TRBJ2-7	TGTGCCAGCAGCTGGAGTAGCGGGAGGTACGAGCAGTACTTC	CASSWSSGRYEQYF
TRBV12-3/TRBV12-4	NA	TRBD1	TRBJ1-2	TGTGCCAGCAGCAGCAGGGGGGAATGGGGCTACACCTTC	CASSSRGEWGYTF
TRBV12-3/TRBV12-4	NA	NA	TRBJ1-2	TGTGCCAGCAGTTTAATGGGGAGCAGCTATGGCTACACCTTC	CASSLMGSSYGYTF
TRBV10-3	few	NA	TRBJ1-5	TGTGCCATCAGTGAGATGGCCAGGGGCAATCAGCCCCAGCATTTT	CAISEMARGNQPQHF
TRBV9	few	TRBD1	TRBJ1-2	TGTGCCAGCAGCACCCGGACAGGGGAGTATGGCTACACCTTC	CASSTRTGEYGYTF
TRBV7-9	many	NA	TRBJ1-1	TGTGCCAGCAGCTTGGCAGCGGGGGCTACTGAAGCTTTCTTT	CASSLAAGATEAFF
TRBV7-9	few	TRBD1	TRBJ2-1	TGTGCCAGCAGCTCGAGGGACAGGGTTGGGGACAATGAGCAGTTCTTC	CASSSRDRVGDNEQFF
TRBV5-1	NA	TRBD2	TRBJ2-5	TGCGCCAGCAGTCACCAGGGGACTAGCGGGGGCCGGCTCCCCCTGACAAAAGAGACCCAGTACTTC	CASSHQGTSGGRLPLTKETQYF
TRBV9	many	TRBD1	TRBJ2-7	TGTGCCAGCAGCCCACATGGACAGGGTGGGTACGAGCAGTACTTC	CASSPHGQGGYEQYF
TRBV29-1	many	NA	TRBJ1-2	TGCAGCGTTGAAGATCGGGGATCGGGTGGCTACACCTTC	CSVEDRGSGGYTF
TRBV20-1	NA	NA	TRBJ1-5	TGCAGTGCTAGTAGGGTGGGGGGCAATCAGCCCCAGCATTTT	CSASRVGGNQPQHF
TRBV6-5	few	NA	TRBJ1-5	TGTGCCAGCAGTTATGGCAATCAGCCCCAGCATTTT	CASSYGNQPQHF
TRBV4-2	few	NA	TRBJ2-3	TGTGCCAGCAGCCAAGACAGGGTCACAGATACGCAGTATTTT	CASSQDRVTDTQYF
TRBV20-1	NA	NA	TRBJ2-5	TGCAGTGCTAGGGAGGGAATCGGAGAGACCCAGTACTTC	CSAREGIGETQYF
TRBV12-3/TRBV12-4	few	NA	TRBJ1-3	TGTGCCAGTTGCGGGTACACCATATATTTT	CASCGYTIYF
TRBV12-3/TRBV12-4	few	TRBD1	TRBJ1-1	TGTGCCAGCCACCCGGGACAGGGGAACACTGAAGCTTTCTTT	CASHPGQGNTEAFF
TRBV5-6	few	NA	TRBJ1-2	TGTGCCAGCAGCTTGGTGGCGTCGGCGGGCTACACCTTC	CASSLVASAGYTF
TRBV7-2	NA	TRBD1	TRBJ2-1	TGTGCCAGCAGCGCTACCGGGACAGGGCGTTACAATGAGCAGTTCTTC	CASSATGTGRYNEQFF
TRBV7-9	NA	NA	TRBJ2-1	TGTGCCAGCAGCCAAGACTCCCAGATCAGGCTCTTC	CASSQDSQIRLF
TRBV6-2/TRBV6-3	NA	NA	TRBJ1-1	TGTGCCAGCAGTAGAGGGAGGTGGATCGCTGAAGCTTTCTTT	CASSRGRWIAEAFF
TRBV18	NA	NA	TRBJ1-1	TGTGCCAGCTCACCACAAACACACACTGAAGCTTTCTTT	CASSPQTHTEAFF
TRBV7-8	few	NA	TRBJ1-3	TGTGCCAGCAGCTTAGCTCGGACGACTGGAAACACCATATATTTT	CASSLARTTGNTIYF
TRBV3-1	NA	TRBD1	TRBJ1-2	TGTGCCAGCAGCCACCGGGACAGGGGCTTCGATGGCTACACCTTC	CASSHRDRGFDGYTF
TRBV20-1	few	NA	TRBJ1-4	TGCAGTGCTAGAAGAGGTCAGGAAAAACTGTTTTTT	CSARRGQEKLFF
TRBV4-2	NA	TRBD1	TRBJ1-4	TGTGCCAGCAGCCAAGGGGACAGGGGAAAGGAAAAACTGTTTTTT	CASSQGDRGKEKLFF
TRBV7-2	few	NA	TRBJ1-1	TGTGCCAGCAGCGTCTACATGGGAAGGACTGAAGCTTTCTTT	CASSVYMGRTEAFF
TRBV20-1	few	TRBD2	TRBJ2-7	TGCAGTGCTCTGGCGGGAGTATCCTACGAGCAGTACTTC	CSALAGVSYEQYF
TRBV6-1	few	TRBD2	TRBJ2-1	TGTGCCAGCAGTGAACCAGCGGGGGGCTACAATGAGCAGTTCTTC	CASSEPAGGYNEQFF
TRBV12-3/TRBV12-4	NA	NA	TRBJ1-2	TGTGCCAGCAGTTTTAGGAAGATGAGAGGCTACACCTTC	CASSFRKMRGYTF
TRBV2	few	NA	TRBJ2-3	TGTGCCAGCATCCCGAGGTCTAGCACAGATACGCAGTATTTT	CASIPRSSTDTQYF
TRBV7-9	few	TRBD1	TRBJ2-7	TGTGCCAGCAGCTTACCGATCGGGACAGGGGGGTCCGAGCAGTACTTC	CASSLPIGTGGSEQYF
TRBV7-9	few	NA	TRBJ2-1	TGTGCCAGCAGCTTAGCGGGGACCTCTCTAGGCAATGAGCAGTTCTTC	CASSLAGTSLGNEQFF
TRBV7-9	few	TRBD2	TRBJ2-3	TGTGCCAGCAGCTTAGAGTCTAGCGGGGGACGTAGAGATACGCAGTATTTT	CASSLESSGGRRDTQYF
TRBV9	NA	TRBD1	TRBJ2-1	TGTGCCAGCAGCGAGAGGGGACAGGGCAAATACAATGAGCAGTTCTTC	CASSERGQGKYNEQFF
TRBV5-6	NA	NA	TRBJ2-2	TGTGCCAGCAGCTTGACTAGCCGCACCGGGGAGCTGTTTTTT	CASSLTSRTGELFF
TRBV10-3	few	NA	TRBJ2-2	TGTGCCACCATGGGGGGGCTTAGAACCGGGGAGCTGTTTTTT	CATMGGLRTGELFF
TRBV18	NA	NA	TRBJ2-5	TGTGCCAGCTCACCAGGGGGCAGGCGAGAGACCCAGTACTTC	CASSPGGRRETQYF
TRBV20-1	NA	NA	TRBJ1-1	TGCAGTGCGGAGAAGACAGTTAGTCCTACTGAAGCTTTCTTT	CSAEKTVSPTEAFF
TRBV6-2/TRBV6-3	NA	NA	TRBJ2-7	TGTGCCAGCACCCCGCGCCCAGAGTACTCCTACGAGCAGTACTTC	CASTPRPEYSYEQYF
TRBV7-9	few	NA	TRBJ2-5	TGTGCCAGCAGCTCAGCGGCAGGGGAAAAAGAGACCCAGTACTTC	CASSSAAGEKETQYF